The clone carrying this T cell receptor (beta chain) has only a few counts. These data come from a study of CD4 and CD8 cells across lung adenocarcinoma regions. Germline V gene sequence: CDR1 MNHNS, CDR2 SASEGT. The CDR3 spans 14 residues. The ends were cut back, 5 bases at V and 4 bases at J, with 12 bases in the middle. Using its own MiXCR run on the PCR reads, TCRdb lists one record per CDR3 protein. The table includes about 19,000 distinct CDR3 sequences, 50% detected once. Donors had localized lung adenocarcinoma, a non-small cell lung cancer. The rearrangement uses TRBV6-1 and TRBJ1-3; D gene uncertain. Sequencing was carried out using CD8+ T cells from the margin of a lung tumor. This sequence was found in a male donor with lung adenocarcinoma. The CD4 and CD8 labels of this study may be unreliable. The CDR3 reads CASSPRSQGNTIYF. Written as DNA, the CDR3 is TGTGCCAGCAGTCCAAGATCACAGGGAAACACCATATATTTT.